These T cell receptor beta chains were read from a single sample in a study of CD8 T cells in Susac syndrome. Via MiXCR, TCRdb re-called the immunoSEQ multiplex PCR reads, giving one row per CDR3 protein. The table lists more than 65,000 distinct CDR3 sequences, roughly 94% of them singletons, with 0.45% to 0.65% in the top ten. Sequences were obtained from CD8+ T cells from PBMCs. All receptors derive from a human donor with multiple sclerosis. The CDR3 runs from the conserved cysteine through the conserved F or W. The D gene is left open where the match is weak. Expanded clones are given a class, and other clones once, few, many or no size at all.

j_call d_call v_call clone_size cdr3_aa cdr3_nt
TRBJ1-2 NA TRBV28 NA CASKTLNYGYTF TGTGCCAGCAAAACATTGAACTATGGCTACACCTTC
TRBJ2-3 NA TRBV23-1 NA CASSPERTDTQYF TGCGCCAGCAGTCCTGAACGAACAGATACGCAGTATTTT
TRBJ1-2 NA TRBV12-3/TRBV12-4 NA CASSPDRGAHYGYTF TGTGCCAGCAGTCCCGACCGGGGGGCCCACTATGGCTACACCTTC
TRBJ2-7 NA TRBV19 NA CASSNSPGEQYF TGTGCCAGTAGTAACTCCCCGGGCGAGCAGTACTTC
TRBJ2-5 NA TRBV15 NA CATSRDPTEETQYF TGTGCCACCAGCAGAGATCCTACGGAGGAGACCCAGTACTTC
TRBJ2-7 NA TRBV30 NA CAWSSYRVAYEQYF TGTGCCTGGAGTTCCTACAGGGTGGCCTACGAGCAGTACTTC
TRBJ2-7 NA TRBV5-4 NA CASSLEHEQYF TGTGCCAGCAGCTTGGAGCACGAGCAGTACTTC
TRBJ2-1 TRBD1 TRBV20-1 NA CSARTGEINEQFF TGCAGTGCTCGGACAGGGGAGATCAATGAGCAGTTCTTC
TRBJ2-1 TRBD2 TRBV6-2/TRBV6-3 NA CASSWGLENEQFF TGTGCCAGCTCGTGGGGACTAGAGAATGAGCAGTTCTTC
TRBJ2-7 NA TRBV5-6 NA CASRSEKQSSYEQYF TGTGCCAGCAGATCCGAAAAGCAGAGCTCCTACGAGCAGTACTTC
TRBJ2-5 NA TRBV19 NA CASSPVSDLRQETQYF TGTGCCAGTTCTCCGGTAAGCGACCTCCGCCAAGAGACCCAGTACTTC
TRBJ1-6 NA TRBV2 NA CASSEQLGSPLHF TGTGCCAGCAGTGAACAGTTAGGCTCACCCCTCCACTTT
TRBJ2-1 TRBD2 TRBV9 once CASSLEGSGGSNEQFF TGTGCCAGCAGCCTTGAGGGTAGCGGGGGGTCGAATGAGCAGTTCTTC
TRBJ1-5 TRBD1 TRBV27 NA CASSPQGASQPQHF TGTGCCAGCAGTCCACAGGGGGCTAGTCAGCCCCAGCATTTT
TRBJ2-1 TRBD2 TRBV3-1 NA CASSQEGLADRQFF TGTGCCAGCAGCCAAGAAGGACTAGCGGACAGGCAGTTCTTC
TRBJ2-1 NA TRBV3-1 once CASSQGVAAYNEQFF TGTGCCAGCAGCCAAGGGGTAGCGGCTTACAATGAGCAGTTCTTC
TRBJ2-1 TRBD1 TRBV12-3/TRBV12-4 NA CASTHGDSNYEQFF TGTGCCAGCACCCATGGGGACAGTAACTATGAGCAGTTCTTC
TRBJ1-1 NA TRBV5-1 NA CASSSPRWGAISEAFF TGCGCCAGCAGCTCGCCACGGTGGGGGGCCATTTCTGAAGCTTTCTTT
TRBJ2-5 NA TRBV13 NA CASRMAGQYQETQYF TGTGCCAGCAGGATGGCGGGACAGTACCAAGAGACCCAGTACTTC
TRBJ2-7 NA TRBV29-1 NA CSVGMGLPSYEQYF TGCAGCGTTGGAATGGGACTCCCCTCCTACGAGCAGTACTTC
TRBJ1-2 TRBD1 TRBV6-6 NA CASSSVGQGYGYTF TGTGCCAGCAGTTCCGTCGGACAGGGCTATGGCTACACCTTC
TRBJ1-2 NA TRBV7-9 NA CASSLAKGGYTF TGTGCCAGCAGCTTAGCGAAGGGTGGCTACACCTTC
TRBJ2-7 NA TRBV28 once CASSDPPPIGQYF TGTGCCAGCAGTGACCCTCCCCCTATAGGGCAGTACTTC
TRBJ2-7 NA TRBV4-1 NA CASSQDSGDEQYF TGCGCCAGCAGCCAAGATAGCGGAGACGAGCAGTACTTC
TRBJ1-1 TRBD1 TRBV27 NA CASSSRQGLFDTEAFF TGTGCCAGCAGTTCCCGACAGGGACTCTTCGACACTGAAGCTTTCTTT
TRBJ1-5 NA TRBV6-2/TRBV6-3 NA CASRDSDSNQPQHF TGTGCCAGCAGGGATTCAGATAGCAATCAGCCCCAGCATTTT
TRBJ1-2 NA TRBV20-1 NA CSARHQQGPGYTF TGCAGTGCTAGACACCAACAGGGTCCTGGCTACACCTTC
TRBJ2-1 TRBD1 TRBV11-3 once CASSPGRGSGYNEQFF TGTGCCAGCAGCCCAGGCAGGGGGAGCGGATACAATGAGCAGTTCTTC
TRBJ1-2 NA TRBV20-1 NA CSAMGENYGYTF TGCAGTGCCATGGGGGAAAACTATGGCTACACCTTC
TRBJ2-7 NA TRBV27 NA CASSLSIVGSSPYEQYF TGTGCCAGCAGTTTATCTATCGTGGGCTCGTCACCCTACGAGCAGTACTTC
TRBJ2-7 NA TRBV20-1 NA CSASFDSPYEQYF TGCAGTGCTAGCTTCGACAGTCCCTACGAGCAGTACTTC
TRBJ2-5 TRBD2 TRBV6-5 NA CASSYVLAGKETQYF TGTGCCAGCAGTTACGTACTAGCGGGGAAAGAGACCCAGTACTTC
TRBJ1-1 NA TRBV4-1 NA CASSQFRGLNTEAFF TGCGCCAGCAGCCAATTCAGGGGATTGAACACTGAAGCTTTCTTT
TRBJ2-1 NA TRBV5-1 once CASSLEGSYNEQFF TGCGCCAGCAGCTTGGAGGGGTCCTACAATGAGCAGTTCTTC
TRBJ2-3 NA TRBV6-5 NA CASSYLQRDTQYF TGTGCCAGCAGTTACCTTCAACGCGATACGCAGTATTTT
TRBJ1-4 NA TRBV7-6 NA CASSDGEAGTNEKLFF TGTGCCAGCAGCGACGGGGAGGCCGGAACTAATGAAAAACTGTTTTTT
TRBJ2-1 NA TRBV28 once CASSFEQDSYNEQFF TGTGCCAGCAGTTTCGAACAGGACTCCTACAATGAGCAGTTCTTC
TRBJ1-1 NA TRBV24-1 NA CATRSGYEGTEAFF TGTGCCACCAGATCAGGGTACGAGGGCACTGAAGCTTTCTTT
TRBJ2-7 NA TRBV20-1 NA CSAKWSRVGRADYEQYF TGCAGTGCTAAGTGGTCCAGGGTTGGGCGGGCCGACTACGAGCAGTACTTC
TRBJ2-6 NA TRBV9 NA CASSADVTSSGANVLTF TGTGCCAGCAGCGCCGACGTTACTAGCTCTGGGGCCAACGTCCTGACTTTC
TRBJ2-2 TRBD1 TRBV28 NA CASNEQGSTGELFF TGTGCCAGCAACGAACAGGGGTCTACCGGGGAGCTGTTTTTT
TRBJ2-1 TRBD2 TRBV20-1 NA CSARPSGSSYNEQFF TGCAGTGCTAGACCCAGCGGGAGTTCCTACAATGAGCAGTTCTTC
TRBJ2-1 NA TRBV15 NA CATSSGSGYNEQFF TGTGCCACCAGCAGCGGTAGCGGATACAATGAGCAGTTCTTC
TRBJ2-7 TRBD2 TRBV4-3 once CASSQDRTSRYEQYF TGCGCCAGCAGCCAGGATAGGACTAGCAGGTACGAGCAGTACTTC
TRBJ2-1 NA TRBV20-1 NA CSAVGLGAGPGGEQFF TGCAGTGCCGTGGGCCTGGGGGCGGGCCCCGGCGGGGAGCAGTTCTTC
TRBJ1-2 NA TRBV29-1 once CSVDPRQGYGYTF TGCAGCGTTGATCCCCGCCAGGGCTATGGCTACACCTTC
TRBJ2-5 TRBD2 TRBV29-1 NA CSVPSFGGVQETQYF TGCAGCGTCCCTTCTTTCGGGGGGGTCCAAGAGACCCAGTACTTC
TRBJ2-7 NA TRBV27 NA CASSTRGYEQYF TGTGCCAGCAGTACCAGGGGTTACGAGCAGTACTTC
TRBJ1-6 NA TRBV20-1 NA CSALQGLSSPLHF TGCAGTGCTTTACAGGGACTAAGCTCACCCCTCCACTTT
TRBJ1-2 NA TRBV4-1 NA CASSQDWGQRGVGYTF TGCGCCAGCAGCCAAGATTGGGGCCAGCGAGGGGTTGGCTACACCTTC
TRBJ2-1 TRBD2 TRBV20-1 NA CSARDPLADDYNEQFF TGCAGTGCTAGAGATCCACTAGCGGACGATTACAATGAGCAGTTCTTC